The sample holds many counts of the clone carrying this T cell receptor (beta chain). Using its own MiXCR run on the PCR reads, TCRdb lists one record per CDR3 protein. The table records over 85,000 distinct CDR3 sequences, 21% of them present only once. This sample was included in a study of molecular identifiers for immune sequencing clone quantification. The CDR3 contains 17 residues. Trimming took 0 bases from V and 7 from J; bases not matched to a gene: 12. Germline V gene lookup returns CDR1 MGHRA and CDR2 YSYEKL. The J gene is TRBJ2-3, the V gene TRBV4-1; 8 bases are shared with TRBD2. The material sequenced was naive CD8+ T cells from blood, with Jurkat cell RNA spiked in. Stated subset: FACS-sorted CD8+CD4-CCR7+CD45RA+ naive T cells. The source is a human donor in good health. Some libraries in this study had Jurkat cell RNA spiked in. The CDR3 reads CASSQDSPSGYEYTQYF. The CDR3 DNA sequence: TGCGCCAGCAGCCAAGACTCCCCTAGCGGGTATGAGTATACGCAGTATTTT.